This TCR beta chain was retrieved from a study of post-analysis software for immune sequencing data. Study-level information: In terms of disease course, relapsing-remitting, secondary progressive and progressive-relapsing multiple sclerosis were included.

Included in the TCR beta cDNA libraries were unique molecular identifiers. TCRdb itself ran the PCR reads through MiXCR, one entry per CDR3 protein. The sample gives around 400,000 distinct CDR3 sequences, 30% to 45% of which show up once; over 10% is in the top ten. This CDR3 comprises 16 residues. Germline loops: CDR1 DFQATT, CDR2 SNEGSKA (reference sequence). J was trimmed by 7 bases and V by 0 bases; bases with no gene match: 10. This clonotype was detected only a few times. The target antigen is unknown. Findings of the study overall: Co-batched samples clustered tightly together by F measure. Those with multiple sclerosis, the patient group, showed significantly lower normalized Chao1 diversity than controls. Patients had higher frequencies than controls of about five TRBV segments, including TRBV5-6, TRBV5-1 and TRBV20-1.

The chain couples TRBV20-1 to TRBJ2-7; 12 bases are shared with TRBD1. The material sequenced was blood. The clonotype was recovered from a girl aged 5-17 years with multiple sclerosis. This CDR3 reads CSARDIPGQGAREQYF. CDR3 sequence (DNA): TGCAGTGCTAGAGACATTCCGGGACAGGGGGCTCGTGAGCAGTACTTC.